The clone carrying this T cell receptor beta chain was seen just once. This sample is drawn from a study of blood T cell repertoires in COVID-19. Study at large: The cDNA or gDNA used as material had been derived from T cells, B-cell-depleted T cells, or PBMCs.

In germline, CDR1 is LNHNV, CDR2 YYDKDF (reference sequence). The V end lost 0 bases, the J end lost 4 bases, and 18 bases lay between the germline ends. The CDR3 has 17 amino acids. The authors' processing: It was from reference gene primer amplification that nucleated cell counts were estimated. Profiling relied on immunoSEQ multiplex PCR, and the TCRdb table lists in-frame clones only, not all of them. D and trimming come from the DNA, and the V and J calls and clone size come from that table. The sample has 220,000 or so clones; approximately 81% are singletons. Source material: peripheral blood. The V and J genes are TRBV15 and TRBJ1-2; D call uncertain. The clonotype comes from a woman in her fifties or sixties who had recovered from COVID-19. The CDR3 reads CATSRDQGAAAGYGYTF. The CDR3 DNA follows: TGTGCCACCAGCAGAGATCAAGGTGCGGCGGCCGGCTATGGCTACACCTTC. The complete variable domain, with remaining parts taken from reference TRBV15 and TRBJ1-2, reads DAMVIQNPRYQVTQFGKPVTLSCSQTLNHNVMYWYQQKSSQAPKLLFHYYDKDFNNEADTPDNFQSRRPNTSFCFLDIRSPGLGDTAMYLCATSRDQGAAAGYGYTFGSGTRLTVV.